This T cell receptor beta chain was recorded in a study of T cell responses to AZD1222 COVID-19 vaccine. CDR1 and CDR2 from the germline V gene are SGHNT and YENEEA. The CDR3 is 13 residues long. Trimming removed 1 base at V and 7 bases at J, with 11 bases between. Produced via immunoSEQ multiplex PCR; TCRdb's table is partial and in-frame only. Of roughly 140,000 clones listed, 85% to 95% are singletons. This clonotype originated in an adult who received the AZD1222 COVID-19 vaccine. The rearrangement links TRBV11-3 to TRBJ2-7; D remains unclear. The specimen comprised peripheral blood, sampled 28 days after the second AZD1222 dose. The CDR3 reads CASSLAYTAEQYF. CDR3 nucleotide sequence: TGTGCCAGCAGCTTAGCTTACACCGCAGAGCAGTACTTC.